Sequencing of this TCR beta chain was carried out in a study of blood T cells in healthy people across ages. Study outcomes and limitations: While age rose, TCR beta diversity per million T cells dropped in a roughly linear way.

Using a J-beta primer mix together with a sample-barcoded 5' primer, a second PCR was run for about 7 to 12 cycles. Carrying 12 random nucleotides, a template-switch adaptor labeled each individual cDNA molecule. TCRdb re-called the 5' RACE reads through MiXCR, storing one row per CDR3 protein. Among around 1.7 million distinct CDR3 sequences listed, 28% were seen once. In terms of origin and age, donors were healthy Caucasian individuals from Russia aged about 6 to 90. V was shortened by 5 bases and J by 7 bases, with 17 bases between the two germline ends. Germline assignment: CDR1 SEHNR and CDR2 FQNEAQ (reference sequence). The CDR3 is 15 residues long. This clonotype was counted once. As yet, its antigen is unknown.

The sample taken for sequencing was blood. This clonotype originated in a woman in her thirties in good health. The V call is TRBV7-9, the J call TRBJ2-2, with D possibly TRBD2 on 5 matching bases. The CDR3 nucleotides read TGTGCCAGCAGCCCCCCCATGGCGGGCCACGGGGAGCTGTTTTTT. This sequence encodes CASSPPMAGHGELFF. Combining the CDR3 with reference TRBV7-9 and TRBJ2-2 gives the whole variable domain DTGVSQNPRHKITKRGQNVTFRCDPISEHNRLYWYRQTLGQGPEFLTYFQNEAQLEKSRLLSDRFSAERPKGSFSTLEIQRTEQGDSAMYLCASSPPMAGHGELFFGEGSRLTVL.